The entry that follows covers one T cell receptor (beta chain) sequence. The entry originates in a study of blood T cell repertoires in COVID-19. The V gene's germline CDR1 is MGHDK and CDR2 SYGVNS. Unmatched junction bases numbered 15, after V lost 4 bases and J lost 5 bases. The CDR3 covers 17 residues. Sequenced by immunoSEQ multiplex PCR; TCRdb stores in-frame clones only, minus some. In the table there are roughly 92,000 clones, roughly 91% of which are singletons. The TCR was taken from a woman aged 80 or over with acute or convalescent COVID-19. Sequencing used peripheral blood. The V call is TRBV25-1, the J call TRBJ2-7; 9 bases agree with TRBD2. CDR3: CASSGSLVAGASNEQYF. The CDR3 nucleotides are TGTGCCAGCAGTGGAAGCCTGGTAGCGGGAGCGTCAAACGAGCAGTACTTC.